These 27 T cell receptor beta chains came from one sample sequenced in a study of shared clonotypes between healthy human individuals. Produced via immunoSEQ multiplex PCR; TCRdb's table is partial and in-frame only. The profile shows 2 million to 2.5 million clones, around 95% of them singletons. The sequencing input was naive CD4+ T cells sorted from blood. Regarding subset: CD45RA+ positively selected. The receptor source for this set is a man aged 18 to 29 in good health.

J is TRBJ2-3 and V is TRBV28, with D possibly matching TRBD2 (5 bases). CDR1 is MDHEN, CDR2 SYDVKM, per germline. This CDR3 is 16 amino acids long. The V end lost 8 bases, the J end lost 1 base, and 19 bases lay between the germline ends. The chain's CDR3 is CASSHRDGRGTDTQYF. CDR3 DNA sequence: TGTGCCAGCTCCCACCGCGATGGGCGGGGCACAGATACGCAGTATTTT.

The CDR3 DNA reads as TGTGCCAGCTCACAGCGTCTGGGGGAGGGCATGAACACTGAAGCTTTCTTT. Its translation is CASSQRLGEGMNTEAFF. The V gene is TRBV18, the J gene TRBJ1-1, with D possibly TRBD1 on 5 matching bases. The CDR3 loop spans 17 amino acids. V lost 4 bases to trimming and J lost 0 bases, with 18 bases between them. The germline V gene has CDR1 KGHSH and CDR2 LQKENI.

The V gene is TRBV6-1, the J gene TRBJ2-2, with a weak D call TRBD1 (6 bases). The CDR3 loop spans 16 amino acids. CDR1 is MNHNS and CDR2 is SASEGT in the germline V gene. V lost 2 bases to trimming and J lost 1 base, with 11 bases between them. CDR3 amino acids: CASSELTGLNTGELFF. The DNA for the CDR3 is TGTGCCAGCAGTGAACTGACAGGTTTGAACACCGGGGAGCTGTTTTTT.

CDR3 coding DNA: TGTGCAAGTCGCTTAGACGAGAGTGCTGATGAGCAGTTCTTC. Protein: CASRLDESADEQFF. The chain uses TRBV12-2 and TRBJ2-1; the table's D gene call, TRBD2, was not cross checked with the DNA. TRBV12-2 constitutes a pseudogene. The CDR3 has 14 residues.

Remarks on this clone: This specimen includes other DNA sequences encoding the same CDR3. In nucleotides, the CDR3 is TGTGCCAGCAGCCTGACAGCTAGCACAGATACGCAGTATTTT. It encodes CASSLTASTDTQYF. V gene TRBV7-6 combines with J gene TRBJ2-3, with TRBD1 as a possible D gene (5 bases). The CDR3 is 14 residues long. CDR1 is SGHVS, CDR2 FNYEAQ, per germline. V lost 5 bases and J lost 0, with 9 bases in between.

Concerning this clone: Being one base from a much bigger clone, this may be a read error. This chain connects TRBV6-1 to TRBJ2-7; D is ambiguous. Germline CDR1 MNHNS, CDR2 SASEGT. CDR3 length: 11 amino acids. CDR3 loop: CASREAYEQYF. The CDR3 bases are TGTGCCAGCAGGGAAGCCTACGAGCAGTACTTC.

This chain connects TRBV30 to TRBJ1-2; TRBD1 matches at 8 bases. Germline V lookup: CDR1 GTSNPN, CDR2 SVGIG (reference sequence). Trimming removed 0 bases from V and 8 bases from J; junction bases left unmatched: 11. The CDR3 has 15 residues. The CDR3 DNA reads TGTGCCTGGAGTGTACGGGAGGCAGGGGGCAAGGGCTACACCTTC. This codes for CAWSVREAGGKGYTF.

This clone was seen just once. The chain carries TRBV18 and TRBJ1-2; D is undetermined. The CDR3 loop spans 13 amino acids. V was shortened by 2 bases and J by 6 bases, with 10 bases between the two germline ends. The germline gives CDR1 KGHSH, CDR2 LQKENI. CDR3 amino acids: CASSPMGWNGYTF. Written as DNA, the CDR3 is TGTGCCAGCTCACCAATGGGATGGAATGGCTACACCTTC.

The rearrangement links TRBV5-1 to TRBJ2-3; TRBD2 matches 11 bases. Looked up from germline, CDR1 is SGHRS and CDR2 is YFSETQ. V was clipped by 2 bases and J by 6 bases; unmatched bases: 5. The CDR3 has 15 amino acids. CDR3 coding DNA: TGCGCCAGCAGCTTCCTAGCGGGAGGTATGGATACGCAGTATTTT. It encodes CASSFLAGGMDTQYF.

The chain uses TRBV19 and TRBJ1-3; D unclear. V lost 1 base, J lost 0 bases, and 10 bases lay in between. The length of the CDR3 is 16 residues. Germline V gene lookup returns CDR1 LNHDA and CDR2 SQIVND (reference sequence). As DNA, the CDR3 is TGTGCCAGTAGTATAGTTGGAATCGACTCTGGAAACACCATATATTTT. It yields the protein CASSIVGIDSGNTIYF.

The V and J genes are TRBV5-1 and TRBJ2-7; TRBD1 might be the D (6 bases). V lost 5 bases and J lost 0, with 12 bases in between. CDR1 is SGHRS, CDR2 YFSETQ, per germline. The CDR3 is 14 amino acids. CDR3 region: CASRDRLFSYEQYF. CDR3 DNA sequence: TGCGCCAGCAGGGACAGACTGTTCTCCTACGAGCAGTACTTC.

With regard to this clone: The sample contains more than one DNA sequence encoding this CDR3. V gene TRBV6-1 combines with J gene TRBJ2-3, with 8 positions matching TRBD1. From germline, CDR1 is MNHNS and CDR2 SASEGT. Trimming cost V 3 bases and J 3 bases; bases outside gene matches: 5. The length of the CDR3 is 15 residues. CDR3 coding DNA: TGTGCCAGCAGTGACCGGGACAGGCCTACAGATACGCAGTATTTT. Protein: CASSDRDRPTDTQYF.

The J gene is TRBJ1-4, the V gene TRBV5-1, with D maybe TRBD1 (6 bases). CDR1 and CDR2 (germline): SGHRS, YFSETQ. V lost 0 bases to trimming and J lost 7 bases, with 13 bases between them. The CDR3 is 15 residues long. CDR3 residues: CASSLARQAGEKLFF. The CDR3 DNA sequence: TGCGCCAGCAGCTTGGCCAGACAGGCAGGTGAAAAACTGTTTTTT.

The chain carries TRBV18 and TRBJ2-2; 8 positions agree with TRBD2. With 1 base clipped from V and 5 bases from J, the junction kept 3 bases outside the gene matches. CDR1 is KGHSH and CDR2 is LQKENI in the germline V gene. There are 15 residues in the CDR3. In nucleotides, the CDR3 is TGTGCCAGCTCACCACTAGCGGGGAGGACCGGGGAGCTGTTTTTT. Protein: CASSPLAGRTGELFF.

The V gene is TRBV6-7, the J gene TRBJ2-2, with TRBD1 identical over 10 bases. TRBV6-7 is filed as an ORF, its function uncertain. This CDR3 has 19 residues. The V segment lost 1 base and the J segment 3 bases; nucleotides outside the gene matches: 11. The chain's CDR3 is CASSYLGQGPTSHTGELFF. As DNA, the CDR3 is TGTGCCAGCAGTTACTTGGGACAGGGGCCCACAAGCCACACCGGGGAGCTGTTTTTT.

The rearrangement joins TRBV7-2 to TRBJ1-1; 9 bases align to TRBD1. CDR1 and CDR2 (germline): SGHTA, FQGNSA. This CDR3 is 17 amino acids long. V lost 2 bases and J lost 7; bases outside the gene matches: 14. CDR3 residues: CASSLIRTGVRAYEAFF. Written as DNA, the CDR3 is TGTGCCAGCAGCTTAATCCGGACAGGGGTACGAGCCTATGAAGCTTTCTTT.

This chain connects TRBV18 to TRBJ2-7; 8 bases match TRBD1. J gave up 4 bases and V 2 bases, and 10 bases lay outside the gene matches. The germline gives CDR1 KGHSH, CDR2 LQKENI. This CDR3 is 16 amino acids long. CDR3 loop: CASSPVVGQGLYEQYF. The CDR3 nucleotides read TGTGCCAGCTCACCAGTAGTTGGACAGGGATTATACGAGCAGTACTTC.

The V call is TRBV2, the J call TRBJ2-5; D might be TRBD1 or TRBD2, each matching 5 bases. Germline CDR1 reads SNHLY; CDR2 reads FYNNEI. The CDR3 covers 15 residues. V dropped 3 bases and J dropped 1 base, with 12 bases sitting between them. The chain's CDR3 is CASSEGVFGQETQYF. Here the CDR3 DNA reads TGTGCCAGCAGTGAGGGGGTGTTTGGCCAAGAGACCCAGTACTTC.

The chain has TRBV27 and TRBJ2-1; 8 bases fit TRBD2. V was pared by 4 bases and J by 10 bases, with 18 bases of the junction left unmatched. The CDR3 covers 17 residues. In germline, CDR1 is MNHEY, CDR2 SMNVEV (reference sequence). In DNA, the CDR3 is TGTGCCAGCAGTTCTTCCGGACTAGCCCTTAAGGTCCGCGAGCAGTTCTTC. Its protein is CASSSSGLALKVREQFF.

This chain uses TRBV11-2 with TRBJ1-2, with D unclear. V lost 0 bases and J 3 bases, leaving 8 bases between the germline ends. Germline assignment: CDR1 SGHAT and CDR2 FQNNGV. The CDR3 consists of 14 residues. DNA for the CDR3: TGTGCCAGCAGCTTAGATGTCACGGACTATGGCTACACCTTC. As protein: CASSLDVTDYGYTF.

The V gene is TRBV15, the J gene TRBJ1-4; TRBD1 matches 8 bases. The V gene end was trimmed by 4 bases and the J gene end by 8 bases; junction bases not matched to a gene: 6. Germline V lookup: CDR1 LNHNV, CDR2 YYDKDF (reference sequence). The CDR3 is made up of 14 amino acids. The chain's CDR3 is CATSKWTGREKLFF. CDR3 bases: TGTGCCACCAGCAAATGGACAGGGAGAGAAAAACTGTTTTTT.

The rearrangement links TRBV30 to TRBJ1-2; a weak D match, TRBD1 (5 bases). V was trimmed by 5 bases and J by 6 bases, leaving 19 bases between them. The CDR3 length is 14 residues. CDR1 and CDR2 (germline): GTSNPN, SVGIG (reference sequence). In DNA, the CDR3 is TGTGCCTGGGGCGAACGGGGCAGGGTGGATGGCTACACCTTC. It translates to CAWGERGRVDGYTF.

The chain's CDR3 is CASSPPLSAGGNEQFF. The CDR3 coding sequence is TGCGCCAGCAGTCCCCCTTTGTCGGCGGGGGGCAATGAGCAGTTCTTC. V and J are TRBV5-1 and TRBJ2-1, with 8 bases identical to TRBD2. With 5 bases clipped from V and 6 bases from J, the junction kept 13 bases outside the gene matches. Germline values: CDR1 SGHRS, CDR2 YFSETQ. There are 16 residues in the CDR3.

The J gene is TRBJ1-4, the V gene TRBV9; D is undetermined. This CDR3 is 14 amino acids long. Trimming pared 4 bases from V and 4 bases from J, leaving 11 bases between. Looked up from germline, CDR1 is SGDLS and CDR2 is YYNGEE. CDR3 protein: CASSPTVVNEKLFF. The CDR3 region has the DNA TGTGCCAGCAGCCCGACCGTAGTTAATGAAAAACTGTTTTTT. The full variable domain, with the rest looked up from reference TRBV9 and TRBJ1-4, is DSGVTQTPKHLITATGQRVTLRCSPRSGDLSVYWYQQSLDQGLQFLIQYYNGEERAKGNILERFSAQQFPDLHSELNLSSLELGDSALYFCASSPTVVNEKLFFGSGTQLSVL.

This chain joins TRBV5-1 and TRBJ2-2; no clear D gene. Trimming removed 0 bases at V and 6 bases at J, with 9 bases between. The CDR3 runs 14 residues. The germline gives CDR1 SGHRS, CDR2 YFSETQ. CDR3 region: CASSLDGLAGELFF. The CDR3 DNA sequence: TGCGCCAGCAGCTTGGATGGGTTAGCCGGGGAGCTGTTTTTT.

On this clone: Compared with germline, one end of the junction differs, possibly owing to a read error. In nucleotides, the CDR3 is TGTGCCAGCAGCCCTATCCAAACGCCGGGACAGTCTCACTTC. Translated: CASSPIQTPGQSHF. The chain employs TRBV5-6 and TRBJ2-4; 7 nucleotides align to TRBD1. Germline CDR1 reads SGHDT; CDR2 reads YYEEEE. This CDR3 has 14 residues.

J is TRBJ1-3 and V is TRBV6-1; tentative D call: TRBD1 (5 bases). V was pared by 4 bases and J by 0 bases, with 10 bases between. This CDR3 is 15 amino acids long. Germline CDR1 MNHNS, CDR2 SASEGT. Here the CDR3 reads CASSAQGPSGNTIYF. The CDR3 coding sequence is TGTGCCAGCAGTGCCCAGGGACCCTCTGGAAACACCATATATTTT.